The clone carrying this T cell receptor (beta chain) was counted ten times or more. The target antigen is unknown. The source of the sample is a study of T-cell memory formation after mild COVID-19. Study-wide context: Across donors, TCR clusters were largely donor specific. General observations from the study: Later expanders leaned CD4+, whereas clones that contracted between day 15 and 85 were balanced CD4/CD8. Pre-infection memory contained some responding clones, which suggested that cross-reactive memory had joined. Chiefly within CM and EM were the contracting CD4+ clones; CD8+ ones were within EMRA.

TCRdb called the 5' RACE reads again in MiXCR, with one record for every CDR3 protein. The repertoire has more than 150,000 distinct CDR3 sequences, around a tenth of them found once; the top ten carry about 3.5%. There are 15 residues in the CDR3. Germline loops: CDR1 MNHEY, CDR2 SVGAGI. Between the trimmed V and J ends, which lost 6 bases and 1 base, there was a span of 13 bases. The clonotype comes from a man aged 18 to 29 who had mild COVID-19 (a few samples of this study predate the infection). Cell type and time point are not known. The material sequenced was PBMCs or a T cell subset sorted from them (not recorded which). The chain employs TRBV6-5 and TRBJ2-1; D may be TRBD2 (5 bases). For the CDR3, the DNA is TGTGCCAGCAGCCCCGACGGAGGTTCCTACAATGAGCAGTTCTTC. Translation gives CASSPDGGSYNEQFF.